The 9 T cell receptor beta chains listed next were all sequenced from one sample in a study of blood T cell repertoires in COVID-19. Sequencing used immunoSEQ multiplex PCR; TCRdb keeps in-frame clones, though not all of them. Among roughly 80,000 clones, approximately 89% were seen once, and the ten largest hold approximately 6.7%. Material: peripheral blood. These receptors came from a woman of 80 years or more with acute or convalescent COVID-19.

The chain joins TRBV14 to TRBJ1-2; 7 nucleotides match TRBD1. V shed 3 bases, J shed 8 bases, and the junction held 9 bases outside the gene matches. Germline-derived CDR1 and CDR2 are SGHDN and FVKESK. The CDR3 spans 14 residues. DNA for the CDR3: TGTGCCAGCAGCCAGAAGACAGGGTTTTACGGCTACACCTTC. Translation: CASSQKTGFYGYTF.

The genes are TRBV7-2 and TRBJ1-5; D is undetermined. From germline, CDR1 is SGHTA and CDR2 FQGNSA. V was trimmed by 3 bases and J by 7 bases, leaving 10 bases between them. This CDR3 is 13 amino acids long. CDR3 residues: CASSFSGIQPQHF. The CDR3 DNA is TGTGCCAGCAGCTTTTCGGGGATCCAGCCCCAGCATTTT. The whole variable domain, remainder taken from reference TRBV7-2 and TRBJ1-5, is GAGVSQSPSNKVTEKGKDVELRCDPISGHTALYWYRQSLGQGLEFLIYFQGNSAPDKSGLPSDRFSAERTGGSVSTLTIQRTQQEDSAVYLCASSFSGIQPQHFGDGTRLSIL.

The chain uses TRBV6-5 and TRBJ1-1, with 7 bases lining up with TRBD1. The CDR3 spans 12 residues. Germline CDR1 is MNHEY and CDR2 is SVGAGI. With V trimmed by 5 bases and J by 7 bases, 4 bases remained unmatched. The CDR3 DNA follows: TGTGCCAGCAGTCCGGGACAGTATGAAGCTTTCTTT. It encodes CASSPGQYEAFF.

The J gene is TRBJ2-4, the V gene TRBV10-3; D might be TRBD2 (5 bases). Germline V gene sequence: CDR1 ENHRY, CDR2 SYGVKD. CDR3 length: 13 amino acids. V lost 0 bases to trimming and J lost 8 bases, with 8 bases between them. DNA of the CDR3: TGTGCCATCAGTGAGTCAAGGGAGTACATTCAGTACTTC. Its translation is CAISESREYIQYF.

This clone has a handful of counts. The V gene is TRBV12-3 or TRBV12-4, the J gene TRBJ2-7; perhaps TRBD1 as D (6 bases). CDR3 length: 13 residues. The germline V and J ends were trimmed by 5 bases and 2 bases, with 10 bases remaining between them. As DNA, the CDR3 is TGTGCCAGCAGTCGGGACACAGCCTACGAGCAGTACTTC. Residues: CASSRDTAYEQYF.

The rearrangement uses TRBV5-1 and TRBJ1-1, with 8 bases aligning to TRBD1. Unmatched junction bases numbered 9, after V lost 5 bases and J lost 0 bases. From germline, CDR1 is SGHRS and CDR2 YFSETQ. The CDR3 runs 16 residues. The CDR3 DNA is TGCGCCAGCAGTCAAGGACAGGGTGGCATGAACACTGAAGCTTTCTTT. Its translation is CASSQGQGGMNTEAFF.

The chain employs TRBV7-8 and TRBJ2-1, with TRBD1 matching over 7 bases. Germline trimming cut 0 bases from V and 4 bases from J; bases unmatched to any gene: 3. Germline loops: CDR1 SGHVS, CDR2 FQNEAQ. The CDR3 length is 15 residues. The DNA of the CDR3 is TGTGCCAGCAGCTTAGCGGGGACAGAATACAATGAGCAGTTCTTC. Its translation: CASSLAGTEYNEQFF.

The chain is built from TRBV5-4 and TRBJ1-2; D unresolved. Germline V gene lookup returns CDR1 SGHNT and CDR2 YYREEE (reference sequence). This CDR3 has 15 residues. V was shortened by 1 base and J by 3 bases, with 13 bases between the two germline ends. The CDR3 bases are TGTGCCAGCAGCTTGTTCAGCAGACAAGACTATGGCTACACCTTC. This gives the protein CASSLFSRQDYGYTF.

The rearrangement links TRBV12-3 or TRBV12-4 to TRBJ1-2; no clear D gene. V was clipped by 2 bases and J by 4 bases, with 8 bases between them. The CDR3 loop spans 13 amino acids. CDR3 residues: CASSLFSSYGYTF. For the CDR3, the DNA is TGTGCCAGCAGTTTATTTAGTTCCTATGGCTACACCTTC.